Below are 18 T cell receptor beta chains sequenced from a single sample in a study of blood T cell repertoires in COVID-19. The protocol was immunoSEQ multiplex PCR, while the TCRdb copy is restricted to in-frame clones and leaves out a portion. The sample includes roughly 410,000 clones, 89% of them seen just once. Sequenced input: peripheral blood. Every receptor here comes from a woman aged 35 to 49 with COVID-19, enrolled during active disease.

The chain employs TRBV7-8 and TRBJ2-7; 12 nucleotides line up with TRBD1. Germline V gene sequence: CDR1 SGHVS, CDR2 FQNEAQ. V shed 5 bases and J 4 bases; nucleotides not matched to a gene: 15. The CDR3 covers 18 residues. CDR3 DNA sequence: TGTGCCAGCAGCACATCCGGGACAGGGGGCTCCGGCTTATACGAGCAGTACTTC. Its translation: CASSTSGTGGSGLYEQYF.

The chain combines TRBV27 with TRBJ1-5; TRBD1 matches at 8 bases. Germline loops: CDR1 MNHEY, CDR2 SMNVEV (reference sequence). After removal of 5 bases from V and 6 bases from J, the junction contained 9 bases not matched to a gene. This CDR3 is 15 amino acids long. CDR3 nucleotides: TGTGCCAGCAGTCCCGGCGACAGGGGATCTCAGCCCCAGCATTTT. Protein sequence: CASSPGDRGSQPQHF.

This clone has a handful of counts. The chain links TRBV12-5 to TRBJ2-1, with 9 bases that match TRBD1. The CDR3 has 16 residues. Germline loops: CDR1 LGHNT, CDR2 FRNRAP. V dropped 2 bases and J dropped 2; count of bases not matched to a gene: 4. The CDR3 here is CASGLPGTGTYNEQFF. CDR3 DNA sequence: TGTGCTAGTGGTTTGCCCGGGACAGGGACCTACAATGAGCAGTTCTTC.

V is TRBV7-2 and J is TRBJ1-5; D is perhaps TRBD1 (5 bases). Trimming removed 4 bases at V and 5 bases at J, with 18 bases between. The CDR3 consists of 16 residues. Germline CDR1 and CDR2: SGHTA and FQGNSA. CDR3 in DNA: TGTGCCAGCAGCTCCGGACAAGGAGGGTGGCATCAGCCCCAGCATTTT. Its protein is CASSSGQGGWHQPQHF.

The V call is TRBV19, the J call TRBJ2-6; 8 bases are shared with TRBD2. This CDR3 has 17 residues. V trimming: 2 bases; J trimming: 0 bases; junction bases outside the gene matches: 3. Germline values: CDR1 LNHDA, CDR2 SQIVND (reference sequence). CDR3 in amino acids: CASSISAGGSGANVLTF. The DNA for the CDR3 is TGTGCCAGTAGTATATCGGCGGGGGGCTCTGGGGCCAACGTCCTGACTTTC. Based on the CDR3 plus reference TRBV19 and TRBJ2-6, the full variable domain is DGGITQSPKYLFRKEGQNVTLSCEQNLNHDAMYWYRQDPGQGLRLIYYSQIVNDFQKGDIAEGYSVSREKKESFPLTVTSAQKNPTAFYLCASSISAGGSGANVLTFGAGSRLTVL.

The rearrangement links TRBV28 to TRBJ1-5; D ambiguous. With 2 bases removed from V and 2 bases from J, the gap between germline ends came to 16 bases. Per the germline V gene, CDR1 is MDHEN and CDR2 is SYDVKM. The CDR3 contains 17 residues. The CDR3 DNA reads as TGTGCCAGCAGTTTACCTTACAGAGGGAGGGGCAATCAGCCCCAGCATTTT. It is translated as CASSLPYRGRGNQPQHF.

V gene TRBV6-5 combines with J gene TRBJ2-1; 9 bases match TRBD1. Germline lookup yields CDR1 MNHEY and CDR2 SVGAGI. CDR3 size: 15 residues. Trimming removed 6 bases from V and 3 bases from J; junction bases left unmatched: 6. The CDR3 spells CASSRDREYYNEQFF. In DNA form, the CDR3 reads TGTGCCAGCAGCCGGGACAGGGAATACTACAATGAGCAGTTCTTC.

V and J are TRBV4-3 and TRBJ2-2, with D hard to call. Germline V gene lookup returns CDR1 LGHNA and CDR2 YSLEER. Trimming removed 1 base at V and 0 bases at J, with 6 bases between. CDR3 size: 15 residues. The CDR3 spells CASSQGLSNTGELFF. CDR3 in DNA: TGCGCCAGCAGCCAAGGTCTTTCGAACACCGGGGAGCTGTTTTTT.

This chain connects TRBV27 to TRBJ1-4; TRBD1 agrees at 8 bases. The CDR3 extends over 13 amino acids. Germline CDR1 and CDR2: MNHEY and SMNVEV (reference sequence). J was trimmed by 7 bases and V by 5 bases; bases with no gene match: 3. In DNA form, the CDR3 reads TGTGCCAGCAGTAAACAGGGGGGTGAAAAACTGTTTTTT. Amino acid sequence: CASSKQGGEKLFF. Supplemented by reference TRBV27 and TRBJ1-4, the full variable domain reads EAQVTQNPRYLITVTGKKLTVTCSQNMNHEYMSWYRQDPGLGLRQIYYSMNVEVTDKGDVPEGYKVSRKEKRNFPLILESPSPNQTSLYFCASSKQGGEKLFFGSGTQLSVL.

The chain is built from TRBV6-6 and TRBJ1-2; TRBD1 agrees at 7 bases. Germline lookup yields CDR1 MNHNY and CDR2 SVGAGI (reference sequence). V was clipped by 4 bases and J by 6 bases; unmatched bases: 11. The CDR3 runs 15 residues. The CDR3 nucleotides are TGTGCCAGCAGTTCCTTTACAGGGGCCGTTGATGGCTACACCTTC. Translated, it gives CASSSFTGAVDGYTF.

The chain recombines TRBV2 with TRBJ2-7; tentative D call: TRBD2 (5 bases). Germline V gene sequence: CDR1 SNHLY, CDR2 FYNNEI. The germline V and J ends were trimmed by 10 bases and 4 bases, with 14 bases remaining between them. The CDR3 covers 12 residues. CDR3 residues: CATRTYLYEQYF. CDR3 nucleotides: TGTGCCACCCGGACTTACCTATACGAGCAGTACTTC. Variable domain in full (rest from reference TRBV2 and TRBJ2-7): EPEVTQTPSHQVTQMGQEVILRCVPISNHLYFYWYRQILGQKVEFLVSFYNNEISEKSEIFDDQFSVERPDGSNFTLKIRSTKLEDSAMYFCATRTYLYEQYFGPGTRLTVT.

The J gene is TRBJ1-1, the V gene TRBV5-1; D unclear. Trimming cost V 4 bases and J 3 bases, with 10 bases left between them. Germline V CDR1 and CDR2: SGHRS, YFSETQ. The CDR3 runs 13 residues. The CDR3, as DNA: TGCGCCAGCAGCGAGCAGGCCGACACTGAAGCTTTCTTT. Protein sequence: CASSEQADTEAFF.

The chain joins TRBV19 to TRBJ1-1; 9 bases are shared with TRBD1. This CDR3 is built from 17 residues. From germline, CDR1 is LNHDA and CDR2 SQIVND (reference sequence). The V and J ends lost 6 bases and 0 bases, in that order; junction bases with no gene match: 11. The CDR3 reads CASRPTGGRGLNTEAFF. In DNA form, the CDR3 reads TGTGCCAGTAGGCCTACAGGGGGCCGGGGTTTGAACACTGAAGCTTTCTTT.

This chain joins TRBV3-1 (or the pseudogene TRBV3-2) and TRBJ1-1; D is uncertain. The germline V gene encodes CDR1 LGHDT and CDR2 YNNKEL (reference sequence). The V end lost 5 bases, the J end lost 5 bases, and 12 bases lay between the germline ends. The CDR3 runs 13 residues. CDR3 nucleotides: TGTGCCAGCAGCGGCAAACCGGGTACTGAAGCTTTCTTT. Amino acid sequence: CASSGKPGTEAFF.

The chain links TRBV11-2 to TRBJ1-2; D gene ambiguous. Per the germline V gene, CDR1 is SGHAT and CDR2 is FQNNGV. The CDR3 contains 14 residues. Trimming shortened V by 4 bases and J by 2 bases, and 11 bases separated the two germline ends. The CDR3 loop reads CASSSSTGNYGYTF. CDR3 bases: TGTGCCAGCAGCTCATCCACCGGGAACTATGGCTACACCTTC. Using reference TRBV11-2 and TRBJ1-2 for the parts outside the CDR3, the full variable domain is EAGVAQSPRYKIIEKRQSVAFWCNPISGHATLYWYQQILGQGPKLLIQFQNNGVVDDSQLPKDRFSAERLKGVDSTLKIQPAKLEDSAVYLCASSSSTGNYGYTFGSGTRLTVV.

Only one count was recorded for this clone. The chain's CDR3 is CASKRLAGDNEQFF. In DNA form, the CDR3 reads TGTGCCAGCAAACGACTAGCGGGAGATAATGAGCAGTTCTTC. The V call is TRBV11-2, the J call TRBJ2-1, with 12 bases identical to TRBD2. Germline lookup yields CDR1 SGHAT and CDR2 FQNNGV. This CDR3 has 14 residues. The V and J ends lost 7 bases and 7 bases, in that order; junction bases with no gene match: 5. The full variable domain, its missing parts supplied by reference TRBV11-2 and TRBJ2-1, is EAGVAQSPRYKIIEKRQSVAFWCNPISGHATLYWYQQILGQGPKLLIQFQNNGVVDDSQLPKDRFSAERLKGVDSTLKIQPAKLEDSAVYLCASKRLAGDNEQFFGPGTRLTVL.

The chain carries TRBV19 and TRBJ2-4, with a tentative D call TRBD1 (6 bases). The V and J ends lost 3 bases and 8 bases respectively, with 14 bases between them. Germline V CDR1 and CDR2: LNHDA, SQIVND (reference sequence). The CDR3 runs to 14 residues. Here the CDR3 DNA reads TGTGCCAGTAGTATCGGGACACCAGAAGACATTCAGTACTTC. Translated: CASSIGTPEDIQYF.

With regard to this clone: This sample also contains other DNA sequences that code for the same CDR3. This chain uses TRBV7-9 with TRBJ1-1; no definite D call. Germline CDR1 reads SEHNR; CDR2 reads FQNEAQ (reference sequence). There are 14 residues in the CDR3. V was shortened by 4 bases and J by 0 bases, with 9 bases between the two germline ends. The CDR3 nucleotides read TGTGCCAGCAGCTGGACTGGGTTGAACACTGAAGCTTTCTTT. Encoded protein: CASSWTGLNTEAFF.